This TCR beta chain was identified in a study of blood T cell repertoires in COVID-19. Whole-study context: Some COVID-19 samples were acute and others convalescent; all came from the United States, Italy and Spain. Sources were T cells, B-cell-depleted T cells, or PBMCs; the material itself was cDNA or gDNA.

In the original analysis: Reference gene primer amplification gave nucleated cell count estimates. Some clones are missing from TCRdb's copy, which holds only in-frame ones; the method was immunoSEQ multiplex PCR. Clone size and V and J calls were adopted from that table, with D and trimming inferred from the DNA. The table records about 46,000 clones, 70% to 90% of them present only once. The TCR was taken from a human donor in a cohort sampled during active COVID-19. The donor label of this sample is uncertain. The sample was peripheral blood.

CDR3 residues: CASSRRTGANNSPLHF. CDR3 DNA: TGTGCCAGCAGCCGCCGGACAGGTGCCAATAATTCACCCCTCCACTTT. This chain connects TRBV6-2 or TRBV6-3 to TRBJ1-6, with 7 bases matching TRBD1. V trimming: 6 bases; J trimming: 5 bases; junction bases outside the gene matches: 10. Germline lookup yields CDR1 MNHEY and CDR2 SVGEGT. The CDR3 is 16 amino acids.